Below, one T cell receptor (beta chain) is given with its context. This CDR3 is built from 12 residues. Germline CDR1 and CDR2: SGHDT and YYEEEE. This specimen belongs to a study of blood T cells in healthy people across ages. Next came a second PCR, run for roughly 7 to 12 cycles, which used a sample-barcoded 5' primer along with a J-beta primer mix. TCRdb analysed the 5' RACE reads with MiXCR anew, one entry per CDR3 protein. Here the sample spans under 2,000,000 distinct CDR3 sequences, about 50% being singletons. This receptor was obtained from a woman in her thirties or forties in good health. The sequenced sample consisted of blood. V is TRBV5-6 and J is TRBJ2-4; D is undetermined. The last part of the DNA fits TRBJ2-5 better; the J call may be wrong. The CDR3 DNA sequence: TGTGCCAGCAGCTTATCCACTGGGACCCAGTACTTC. It is translated as CASSLSTGTQYF.